This T cell receptor beta chain was documented in a study of shared clonotypes between healthy human individuals. Points from the study as a whole: Naive subsets generally had larger estimated richness than memory subsets. The authors sampled blood alone, and tissue repertoires likely differ.

Note on this clone: Its cognate antigen is unknown.

Libraries were prepared by immunoSEQ multiplex PCR; TCRdb keeps only in-frame clonotypes and omits some of them. Of 1,400,000 or so clones detected, 98% appear once; the ten largest clones hold about 0.35%. In the CD4+ fraction, cells were divided into CD45RA+ naive and CD45RA-negative memory subsets. The CDR3 is 13 residues long. The germline V gene has CDR1 SGHAT and CDR2 FQDESV (reference sequence). Trimming stripped 3 bases from V and 4 bases from J, with 10 bases between. Material: naive CD4+ T cells sorted from blood. Noted subset: CD45RA+ positively selected. This TCR came from a man aged 25 to 40 in good health. The genes are TRBV11-1 and TRBJ2-7; perhaps TRBD1 as D (6 bases). CDR3 DNA: TGTGCCAGCAGCTTTATACAGGGATACGAGCAGTACTTC. This gives the protein CASSFIQGYEQYF. The complete variable domain, with remaining parts taken from reference TRBV11-1 and TRBJ2-7, reads EAEVAQSPRYKITEKSQAVAFWCDPISGHATLYWYRQILGQGPELLVQFQDESVVDDSQLPKDRFSAERLKGVDSTLKIQPAELGDSAMYLCASSFIQGYEQYFGPGTRLTVT.